This T cell receptor beta chain is drawn from a study of metastatic and nonmetastatic thyroid tumors. Study context: Repertoire comparisons spanned blood and tumor or nodule tissue from malignant and benign thyroid patients.

Trimming cost V 8 bases and J 5 bases; bases outside gene matches: 5. This CDR3 spans 14 amino acids. The germline V gene encodes CDR1 SNHLY and CDR2 FYNNEI. This clone was counted at least ten times. Via MiXCR, TCRdb re-called the PCR reads. The data show about 43,000 clones, with 3% to 3.5% seen just once and roughly a tenth held by the top ten. Patients had received no treatment of any kind before thyroid surgery. V and J are TRBV2 and TRBJ2-1, with 11 bases fitting TRBD2. Sequenced sample: blood. This receptor was obtained from a female donor with papillary thyroid cancer or a benign thyroid nodule (not recorded which). Some clones in this sample may be carry-over from other donors' samples. The CDR3 spells CASGRLAGNNEQFF. Here the CDR3 DNA reads TGTGCCAGCGGGCGACTAGCGGGAAACAATGAGCAGTTCTTC. Complete variable domain (other parts from reference TRBV2 and TRBJ2-1): EPEVTQTPSHQVTQMGQEVILRCVPISNHLYFYWYRQILGQKVEFLVSFYNNEISEKSEIFDDQFSVERPDGSNFTLKIRSTKLEDSAMYFCASGRLAGNNEQFFGPGTRLTVL.